The subject of this entry is one T cell receptor (beta chain). Its antigen remains unidentified. Newly diagnosed patients aged 18 to 65 had hyperthyroidism of under 2 months' duration. Orbital computed tomography and thyroid ultrasound, together with serum TRAb and thyroxine and clinical symptoms, were used for diagnoses. Fresh peripheral blood, 8 to 10 ml of it, supplied the PBMCs. This record comes from a study of T cells in Graves' hyperthyroidism and ophthalmopathy. Using RNA transcripts as the source, TCR beta CDR3 regions were amplified. An initial round of RT-PCR targeting the TCR CDR3 relied on the HTBI primer set. TCRdb re-analysed the multiplex PCR reads in MiXCR, keeping a single row per CDR3 protein. The data show approximately 590,000 distinct CDR3 sequences, approximately 15% seen once. Overall study findings and caveats: A model using 13 V-J features told ophthalmopathy apart from stable hyperthyroidism.

The CDR3 extends over 18 amino acids. Germline V gene data show CDR1 as PRHDT and CDR2 as FYEKMQ (reference sequence). V was pared by 4 bases and J by 1 base, with 11 bases of the junction left unmatched. What was sequenced was blood. The V gene is TRBV13, the J gene TRBJ1-3; 9 positions agree with TRBD1. The receptor comes from a young woman with Graves' hyperthyroidism. The CDR3, as DNA: TGTGCCAGCAGCTCAACCTCCGGGACAGGGCTTTCTGGAAACACCATATATTTT. Translation: CASSSTSGTGLSGNTIYF.